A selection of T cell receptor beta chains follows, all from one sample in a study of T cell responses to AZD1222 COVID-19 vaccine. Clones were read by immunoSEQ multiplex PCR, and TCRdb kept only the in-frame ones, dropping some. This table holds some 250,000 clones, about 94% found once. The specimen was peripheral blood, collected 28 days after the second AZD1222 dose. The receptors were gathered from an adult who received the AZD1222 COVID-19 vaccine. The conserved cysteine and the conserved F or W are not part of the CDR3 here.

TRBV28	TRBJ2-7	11	ATNSSPLYEQY
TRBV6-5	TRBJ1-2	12	ASRPGQPRYGYT
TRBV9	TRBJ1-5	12	ASSVTGDQQPQH
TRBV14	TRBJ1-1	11	ASSPGRGTEAF
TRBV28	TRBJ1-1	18	ASSESSYGTGREGDTEAF
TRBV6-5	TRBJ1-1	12	ASKRTGMATEAF
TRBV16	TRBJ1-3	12	ASRQTGTGNTIY
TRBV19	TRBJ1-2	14	ASSETGTGARYGYT
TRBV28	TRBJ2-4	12	ASSSPGGARFSH
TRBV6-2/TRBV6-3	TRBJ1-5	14	ASSQTGPRGNQPQH
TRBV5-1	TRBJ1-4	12	ASSPGLYGEKLF
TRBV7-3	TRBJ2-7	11	AIRQGRTYEQY
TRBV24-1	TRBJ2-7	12	ATSDPRLSYEQY
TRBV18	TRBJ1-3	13	ASSRGEGLGNTIY
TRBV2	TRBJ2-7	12	ASRTSGGAYEQY
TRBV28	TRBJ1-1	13	ASNQPPTKYTEAF
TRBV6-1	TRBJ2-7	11	ASSEFWGVEQY
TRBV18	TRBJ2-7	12	ASSPGTGPYEQY
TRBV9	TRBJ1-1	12	ASSVGGVGTEAF
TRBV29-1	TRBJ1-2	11	SVEIGQGLGYT
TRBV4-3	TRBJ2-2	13	ASSQGRGFTGELF
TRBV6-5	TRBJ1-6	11	ATGLRRDSPLH
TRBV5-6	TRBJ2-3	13	ASSPTPRSTDTQY
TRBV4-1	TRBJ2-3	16	ASSQEGRSGGSPDTQY
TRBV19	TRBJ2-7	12	ASSMEDRSYEQY
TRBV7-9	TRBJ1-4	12	ASSPRTGGEKLF
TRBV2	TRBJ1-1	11	ASSGLLNTEAF
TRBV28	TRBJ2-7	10	ASRGKRYEQY
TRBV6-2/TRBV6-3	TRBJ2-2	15	ASSLYLSGRGTGELF
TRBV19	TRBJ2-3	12	ASSIGAATDTQY
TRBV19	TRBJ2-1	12	ASSRSGGYNEQF
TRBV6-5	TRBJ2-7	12	ASTLRDRPYEQY
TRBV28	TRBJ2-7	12	ASTIGGGFYEQY
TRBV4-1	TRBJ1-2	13	ASSRPMGRPGGYT
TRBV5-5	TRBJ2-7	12	ASSPGPRSYEQY
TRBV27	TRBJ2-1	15	ASSLISRTGESYEQF
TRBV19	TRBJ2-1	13	ASSIALAGGREQF
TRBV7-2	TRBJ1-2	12	ASSSGQGDYGYT
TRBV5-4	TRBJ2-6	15	ASSSDPTESGANVLT
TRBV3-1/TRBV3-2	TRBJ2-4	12	ASSQVQGRNIQY
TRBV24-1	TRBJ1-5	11	ATSGGHNQPQH
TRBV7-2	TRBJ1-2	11	ASSPRDRVGYT
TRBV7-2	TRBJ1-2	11	ASSLGGPYGYT
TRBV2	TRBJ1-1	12	ASSRRTGGTEAF
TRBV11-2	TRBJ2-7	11	ASSNPTIYEQY
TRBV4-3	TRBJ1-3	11	ASSPGDGTTIY
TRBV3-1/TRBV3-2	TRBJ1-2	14	ASSQEVGQGDGGYT
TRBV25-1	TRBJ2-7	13	ASSETSGLSNEQY
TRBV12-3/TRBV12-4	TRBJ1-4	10	ASSPPNEKLF
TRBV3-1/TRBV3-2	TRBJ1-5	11	ASSHARDQPQH
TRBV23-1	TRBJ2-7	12	ASSHHLPSYEQY
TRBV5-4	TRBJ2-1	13	ASSLNLAGRNEQF
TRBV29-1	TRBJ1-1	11	SALRGMNTEAF
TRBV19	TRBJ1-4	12	ASSMSRANEKLF
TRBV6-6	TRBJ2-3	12	ASRLGTITDTQY
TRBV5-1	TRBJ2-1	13	ASSLDSFSYNEQF
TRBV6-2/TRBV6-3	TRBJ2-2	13	ASSYSRQYTGELF
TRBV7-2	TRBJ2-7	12	ASSSGPEPYEQY
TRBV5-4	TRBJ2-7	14	ASSLVGRFGSDEQY
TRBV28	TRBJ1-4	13	ASKEGAATNEKLF